This is a list of T cell receptor beta chains from one sample in a study of T cell responses to AZD1222 COVID-19 vaccine. Generated by immunoSEQ multiplex PCR, the TCRdb table keeps only in-frame clones and is missing some. The sample holds about 140,000 clones, approximately 93% seen once. The sequences come from peripheral blood, collected 28 days after the second AZD1222 dose. Receptors were obtained from an adult who received the AZD1222 COVID-19 vaccine. CDR3s include the opening cysteine and the closing phenylalanine or tryptophan. D genes are given only for firm matches. Expanded clones are given a class, and other clones once, few, many or no size at all.

D	size	V	J	DNA	CDR3
NA	NA	TRBV27	TRBJ1-4	TGTGCCAGCAGTTTAATGGGGTCTAATGAAAAACTGTTTTTT	CASSLMGSNEKLFF
NA	NA	TRBV4-2	TRBJ1-1	TGTGCCAGCAGCCAAGATGGCACGAACGTCCACACTGAAGCTTTCTTT	CASSQDGTNVHTEAFF
TRBD1	NA	TRBV29-1	TRBJ1-5	TGCAGCGTTTGGGACAGGGTATCGGGTCAGCCCCAGCATTTT	CSVWDRVSGQPQHF
NA	NA	TRBV5-1	TRBJ2-5	TGCGCCAGCAGCTTGGACAGGGTGAGCCAAGAGACCCAGTACTTC	CASSLDRVSQETQYF
NA	NA	TRBV7-6	TRBJ1-2	TGTGCCAGCAGCTTAGATCCTGGACAGAAGATGTATGGCTACACCTTC	CASSLDPGQKMYGYTF
NA	NA	TRBV28	TRBJ1-5	TGTGCCAGCAGTTTACCCAGGGTTCAGCCCCAGCATTTT	CASSLPRVQPQHF
NA	once	TRBV5-4	TRBJ2-3	TGTGCCAGCAGCTTGGTCGTGGGGTTCGGCACAGATACGCAGTATTTT	CASSLVVGFGTDTQYF
NA	NA	TRBV14	TRBJ2-7	TGTGCCAGCAGCCATTCGAAGGACTGGAGCGAGCAGTACTTC	CASSHSKDWSEQYF
TRBD2	NA	TRBV19	TRBJ2-1	TGTGCCAGTAGTATGGATAGCGGGAGTGGAGATGAGCAGTTCTTC	CASSMDSGSGDEQFF
NA	once	TRBV7-2	TRBJ1-3	TGTGCCAGCAGTCAGGACAGAGGAAACACCATATATTTT	CASSQDRGNTIYF